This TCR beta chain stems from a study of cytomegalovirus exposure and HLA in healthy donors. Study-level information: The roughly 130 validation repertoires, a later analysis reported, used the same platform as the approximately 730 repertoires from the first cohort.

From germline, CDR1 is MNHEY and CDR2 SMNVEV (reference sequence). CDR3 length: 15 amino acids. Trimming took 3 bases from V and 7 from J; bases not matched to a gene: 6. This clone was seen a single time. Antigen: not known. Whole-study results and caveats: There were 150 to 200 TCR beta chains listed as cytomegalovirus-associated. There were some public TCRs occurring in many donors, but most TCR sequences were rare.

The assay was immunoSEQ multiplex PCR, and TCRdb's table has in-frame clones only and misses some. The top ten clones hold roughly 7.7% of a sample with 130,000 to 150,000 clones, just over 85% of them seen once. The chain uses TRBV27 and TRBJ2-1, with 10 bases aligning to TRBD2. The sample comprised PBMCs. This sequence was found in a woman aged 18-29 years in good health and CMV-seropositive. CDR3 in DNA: TGTGCCAGCAGTTTGAGGCTAGCGGGAGTTAATGAGCAGTTCTTC. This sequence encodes CASSLRLAGVNEQFF.